This TCR beta chain was profiled in a study of blood T cell repertoires in COVID-19. The V segment lost 4 bases and the J segment 5 bases; nucleotides outside the gene matches: 12. The CDR3 consists of 17 residues. Germline CDR1 reads MNHNS; CDR2 reads SASEGT. Profiled with immunoSEQ multiplex PCR; TCRdb holds only in-frame clones, not every one. The table has around 53,000 clones, 85% to 95% seen once. Sequences were obtained from peripheral blood. The chain is built from TRBV6-1 and TRBJ1-5; 9 bases align to TRBD1. The TCR sequence derives from a human donor in a cohort sampled during active COVID-19. The CDR3 nucleotides read TGTGCCAGCAGTGTACTACGTCAGACAGGGGGGGATCAGCCCCAGCATTTT. It specifies CASSVLRQTGGDQPQHF.